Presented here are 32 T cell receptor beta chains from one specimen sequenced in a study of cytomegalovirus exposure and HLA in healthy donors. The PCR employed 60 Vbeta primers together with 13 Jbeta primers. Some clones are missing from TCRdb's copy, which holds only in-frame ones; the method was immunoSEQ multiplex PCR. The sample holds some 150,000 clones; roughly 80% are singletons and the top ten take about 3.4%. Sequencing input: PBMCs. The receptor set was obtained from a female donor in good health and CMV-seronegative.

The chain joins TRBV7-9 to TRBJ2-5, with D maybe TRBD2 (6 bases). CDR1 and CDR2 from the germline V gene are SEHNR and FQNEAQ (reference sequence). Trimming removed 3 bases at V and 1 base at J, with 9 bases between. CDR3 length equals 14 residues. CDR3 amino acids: CASSLFGGQETQYF. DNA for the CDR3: TGTGCCAGCAGCTTGTTCGGGGGCCAAGAGACCCAGTACTTC.

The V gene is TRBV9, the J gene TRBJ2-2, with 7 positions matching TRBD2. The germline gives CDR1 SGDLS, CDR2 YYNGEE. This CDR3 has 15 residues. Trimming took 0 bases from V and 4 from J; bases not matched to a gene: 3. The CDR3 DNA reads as TGTGCCAGCAGCGTAGAGCTAGCGGTCACCGGGGAGCTGTTTTTT. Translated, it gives CASSVELAVTGELFF.

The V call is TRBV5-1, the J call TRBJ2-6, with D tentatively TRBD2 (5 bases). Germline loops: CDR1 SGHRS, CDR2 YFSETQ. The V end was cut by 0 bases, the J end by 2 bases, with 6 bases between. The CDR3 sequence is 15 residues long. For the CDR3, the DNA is TGCGCCAGCAGCTTGGACGGGACTGGGGCCAACGTCCTGACTTTC. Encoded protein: CASSLDGTGANVLTF.

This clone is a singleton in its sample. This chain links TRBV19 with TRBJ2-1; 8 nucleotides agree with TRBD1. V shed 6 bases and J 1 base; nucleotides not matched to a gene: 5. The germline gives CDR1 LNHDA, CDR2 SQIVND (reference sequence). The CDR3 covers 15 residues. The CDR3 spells CASSTGTGSYNEQFF. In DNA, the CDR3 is TGTGCCAGTAGCACCGGGACAGGATCCTACAATGAGCAGTTCTTC.

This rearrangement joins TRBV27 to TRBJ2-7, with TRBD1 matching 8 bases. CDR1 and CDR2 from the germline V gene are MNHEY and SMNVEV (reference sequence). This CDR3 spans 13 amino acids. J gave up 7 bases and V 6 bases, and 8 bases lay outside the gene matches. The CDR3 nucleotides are TGTGCCAGCAGGACAGGGGTTGCGGGGGAGCAGTACTTC. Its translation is CASRTGVAGEQYF.

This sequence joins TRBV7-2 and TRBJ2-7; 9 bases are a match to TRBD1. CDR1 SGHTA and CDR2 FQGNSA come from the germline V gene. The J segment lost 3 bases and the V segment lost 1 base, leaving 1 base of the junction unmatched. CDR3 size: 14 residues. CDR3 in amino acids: CASSLETGGYEQYF. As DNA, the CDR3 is TGTGCCAGCAGCTTAGAGACAGGGGGCTACGAGCAGTACTTC.

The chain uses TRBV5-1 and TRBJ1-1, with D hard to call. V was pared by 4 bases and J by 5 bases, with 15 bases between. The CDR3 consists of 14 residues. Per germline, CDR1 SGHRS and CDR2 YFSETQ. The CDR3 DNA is TGCGCCAGCAGCCCTGCTCGCGTGCGGACTGAAGCTTTCTTT. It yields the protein CASSPARVRTEAFF.

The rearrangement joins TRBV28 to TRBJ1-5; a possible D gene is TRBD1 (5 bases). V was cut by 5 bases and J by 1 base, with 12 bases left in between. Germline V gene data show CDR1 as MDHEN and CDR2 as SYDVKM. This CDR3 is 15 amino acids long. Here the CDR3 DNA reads TGTGCCAGCAGTCCCGGGGCGGGGAGCAATCAGCCCCAGCATTTT. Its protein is CASSPGAGSNQPQHF. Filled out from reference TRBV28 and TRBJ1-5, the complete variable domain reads DVKVTQSSRYLVKRTGEKVFLECVQDMDHENMFWYRQDPGLGLRLIYFSYDVKMKEKGDIPEGYSVSREKKERFSLILESASTNQTSMYLCASSPGAGSNQPQHFGDGTRLSIL.

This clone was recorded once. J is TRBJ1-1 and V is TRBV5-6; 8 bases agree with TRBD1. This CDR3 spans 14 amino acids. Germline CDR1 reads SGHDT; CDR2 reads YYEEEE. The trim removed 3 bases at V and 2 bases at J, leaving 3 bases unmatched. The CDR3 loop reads CASSSDRGNTEAFF. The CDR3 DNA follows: TGTGCCAGCAGCTCCGACAGGGGAAACACTGAAGCTTTCTTT.

CDR3 loop: CASRIAGDAYNEQFF. For the CDR3, the DNA is TGTGCCAGCAGAATAGCGGGAGATGCCTACAATGAGCAGTTCTTC. V gene TRBV6-1 combines with J gene TRBJ2-1; TRBD2 matches at 9 bases. Germline V CDR1 and CDR2: MNHNS, SASEGT. This CDR3 spans 15 amino acids. With V trimmed by 6 bases and J by 2 bases, 5 bases remained unmatched.

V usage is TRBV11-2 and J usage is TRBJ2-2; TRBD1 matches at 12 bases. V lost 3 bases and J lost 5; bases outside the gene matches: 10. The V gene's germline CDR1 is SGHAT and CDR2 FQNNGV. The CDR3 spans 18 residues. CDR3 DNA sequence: TGTGCCAGCAGCTTCCGACCCCGGGACAGGGGGCTTACCGGGGAGCTGTTTTTT. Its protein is CASSFRPRDRGLTGELFF.

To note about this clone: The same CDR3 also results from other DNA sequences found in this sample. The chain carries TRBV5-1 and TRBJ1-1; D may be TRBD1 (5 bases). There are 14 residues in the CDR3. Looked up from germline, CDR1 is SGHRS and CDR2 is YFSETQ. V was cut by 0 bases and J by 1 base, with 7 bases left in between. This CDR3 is CASSLAGGNTEAFF. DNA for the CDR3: TGCGCCAGCAGCTTGGCCGGGGGGAACACTGAAGCTTTCTTT.

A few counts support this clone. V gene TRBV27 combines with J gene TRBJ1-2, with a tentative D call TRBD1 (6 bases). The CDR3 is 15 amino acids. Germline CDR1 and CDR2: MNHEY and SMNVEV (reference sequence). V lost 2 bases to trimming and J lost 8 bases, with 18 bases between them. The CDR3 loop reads CASSLSTTGPGGYTF. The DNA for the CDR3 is TGTGCCAGCAGTTTAAGCACAACAGGGCCCGGAGGCTACACCTTC.

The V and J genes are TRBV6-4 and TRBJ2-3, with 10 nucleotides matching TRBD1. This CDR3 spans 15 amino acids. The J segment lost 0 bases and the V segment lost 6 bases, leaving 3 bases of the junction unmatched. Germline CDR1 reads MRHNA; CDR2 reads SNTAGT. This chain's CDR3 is CASSLGQGSTDTQYF. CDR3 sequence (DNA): TGTGCCAGCAGCCTGGGACAGGGGAGCACAGATACGCAGTATTTT.

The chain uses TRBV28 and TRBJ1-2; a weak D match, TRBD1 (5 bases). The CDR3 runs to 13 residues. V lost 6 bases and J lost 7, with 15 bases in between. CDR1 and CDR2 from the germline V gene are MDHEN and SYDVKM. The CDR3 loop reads CASRPQAFSGYTF. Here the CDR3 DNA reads TGTGCCAGCAGACCACAGGCTTTTAGTGGCTACACCTTC.

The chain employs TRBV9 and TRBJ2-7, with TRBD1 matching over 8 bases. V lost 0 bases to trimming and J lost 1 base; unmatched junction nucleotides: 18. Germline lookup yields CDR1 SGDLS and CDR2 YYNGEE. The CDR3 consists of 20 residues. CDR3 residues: CASSVVPGPGVRGLSYEQYF. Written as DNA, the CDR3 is TGTGCCAGCAGCGTAGTACCCGGGCCGGGTGTCAGGGGGCTATCCTACGAGCAGTACTTC.

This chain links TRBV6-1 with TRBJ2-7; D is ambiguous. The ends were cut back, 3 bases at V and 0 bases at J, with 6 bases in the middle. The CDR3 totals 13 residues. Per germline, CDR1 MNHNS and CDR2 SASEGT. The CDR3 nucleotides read TGTGCCAGCAGTGAGGCATTCTCCTACGAGCAGTACTTC. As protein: CASSEAFSYEQYF.

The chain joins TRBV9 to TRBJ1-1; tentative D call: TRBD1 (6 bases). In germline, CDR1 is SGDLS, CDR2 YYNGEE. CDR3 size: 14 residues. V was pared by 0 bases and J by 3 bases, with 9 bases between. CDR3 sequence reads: CASSVVAGDTEAFF. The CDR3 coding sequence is TGTGCCAGCAGCGTAGTAGCAGGGGACACTGAAGCTTTCTTT.

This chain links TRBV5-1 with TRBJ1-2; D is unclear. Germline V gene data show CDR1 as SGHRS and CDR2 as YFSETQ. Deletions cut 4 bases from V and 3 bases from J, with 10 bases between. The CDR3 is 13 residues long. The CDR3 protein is CASSPRGDYGYTF. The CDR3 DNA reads TGCGCCAGCAGCCCTCGGGGAGACTATGGCTACACCTTC.

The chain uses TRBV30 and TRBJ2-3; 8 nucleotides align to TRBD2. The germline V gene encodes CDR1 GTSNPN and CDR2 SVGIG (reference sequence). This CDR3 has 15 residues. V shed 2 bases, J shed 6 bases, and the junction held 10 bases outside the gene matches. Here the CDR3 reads CAWSSLRGAGDTQYF. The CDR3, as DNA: TGTGCCTGGAGTTCTTTGCGGGGGGCGGGGGATACGCAGTATTTT. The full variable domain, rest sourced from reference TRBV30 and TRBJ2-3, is SQTIHQWPATLVQPVGSPLSLECTVEGTSNPNLYWYRQAAGRGLQLLFYSVGIGQISSEVPQNLSASRPQDRQFILSSKKLLLSDSGFYLCAWSSLRGAGDTQYFGPGTRLTVL.

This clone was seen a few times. CDR3 sequence reads: CASSRAGANVLTF. The CDR3 DNA follows: TGTGCCAGCAGTAGAGCTGGGGCCAACGTCCTGACTTTC. The chain is built from TRBV27 and TRBJ2-6; unclear D gene. V was cut by 5 bases and J by 2 bases, with 4 bases left in between. Germline V CDR1 and CDR2: MNHEY, SMNVEV (reference sequence). The CDR3 is made up of 13 amino acids.

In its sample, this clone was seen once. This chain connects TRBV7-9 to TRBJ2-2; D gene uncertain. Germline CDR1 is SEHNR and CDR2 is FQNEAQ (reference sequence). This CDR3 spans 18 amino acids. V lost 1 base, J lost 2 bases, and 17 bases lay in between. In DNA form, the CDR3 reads TGTGCCAGCAGCTTAGTAGCTGGCCTCGGATCTAACACCGGGGAGCTGTTTTTT. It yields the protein CASSLVAGLGSNTGELFF.

The CDR3 DNA reads TGTGCCAGCGGGGAGGGGACAGGGGGCAAGGATACGCAGTATTTT. Amino acids: CASGEGTGGKDTQYF. The rearrangement uses TRBV11-3 and TRBJ2-3, with 12 bases identical to TRBD1. This CDR3 is built from 15 residues. Germline loops: CDR1 SGHNT, CDR2 YENEEA. With V trimmed by 8 bases and J by 6 bases, 9 bases remained unmatched.

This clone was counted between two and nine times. The CDR3 protein is CASSRIGTTYEQYF. In DNA form, the CDR3 reads TGTGCCAGTAGTCGCATCGGGACTACCTACGAGCAGTACTTC. This rearrangement joins TRBV19 to TRBJ2-7; 7 bases fit TRBD2. CDR1 and CDR2 from the germline V gene are LNHDA and SQIVND (reference sequence). The CDR3 has 14 amino acids. J gave up 2 bases and V 5 bases, and 6 bases lay outside the gene matches.

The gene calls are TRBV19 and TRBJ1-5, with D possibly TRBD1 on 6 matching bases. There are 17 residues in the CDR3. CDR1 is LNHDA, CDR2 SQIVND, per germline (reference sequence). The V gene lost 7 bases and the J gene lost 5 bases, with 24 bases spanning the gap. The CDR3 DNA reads TGTGCCAGTATCTCAAGCTGGGGGGGCGCGGGTCATCAGCCCCAGCATTTT. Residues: CASISSWGGAGHQPQHF.

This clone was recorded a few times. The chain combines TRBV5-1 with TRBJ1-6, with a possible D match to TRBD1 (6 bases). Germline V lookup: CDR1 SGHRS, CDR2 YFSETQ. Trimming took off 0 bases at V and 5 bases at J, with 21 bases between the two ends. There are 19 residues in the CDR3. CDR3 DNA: TGCGCCAGCAGCTTGGAGGGCCACAGGGCAGGGGCGAATAATTCACCCCTCCACTTT. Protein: CASSLEGHRAGANNSPLHF.

The CDR3 nucleotides are TGTGCCAGCAGCCGGGGAGCGGGGGGAAGCTCCTACGAGCAGTACTTC. Amino acid sequence: CASSRGAGGSSYEQYF. V usage is TRBV7-9 and J usage is TRBJ2-7; TRBD2 aligns across 9 bases. V lost 5 bases and J lost 0; bases outside the gene matches: 8. The length of the CDR3 is 16 residues. Germline loops: CDR1 SEHNR, CDR2 FQNEAQ (reference sequence).

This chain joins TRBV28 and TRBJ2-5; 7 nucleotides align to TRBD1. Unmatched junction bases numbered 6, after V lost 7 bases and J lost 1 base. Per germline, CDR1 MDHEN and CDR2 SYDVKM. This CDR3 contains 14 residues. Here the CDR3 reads CASTQQGPQETQYF. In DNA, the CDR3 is TGTGCCAGCACTCAACAGGGGCCCCAAGAGACCCAGTACTTC.

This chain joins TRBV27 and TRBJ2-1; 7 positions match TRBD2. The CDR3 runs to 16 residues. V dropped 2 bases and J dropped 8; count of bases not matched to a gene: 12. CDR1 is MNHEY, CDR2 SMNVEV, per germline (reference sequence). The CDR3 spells CASSLGGEGTRDEQFF. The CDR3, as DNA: TGTGCCAGCAGTTTAGGGGGGGAGGGGACGAGGGATGAGCAGTTCTTC.

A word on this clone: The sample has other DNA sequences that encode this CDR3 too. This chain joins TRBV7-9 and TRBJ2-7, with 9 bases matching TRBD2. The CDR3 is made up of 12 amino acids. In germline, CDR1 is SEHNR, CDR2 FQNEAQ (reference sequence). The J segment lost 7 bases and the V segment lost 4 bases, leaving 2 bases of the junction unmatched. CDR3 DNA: TGTGCCAGCAGCTCGGGACTAGCTGAGCAGTACTTC. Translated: CASSSGLAEQYF.

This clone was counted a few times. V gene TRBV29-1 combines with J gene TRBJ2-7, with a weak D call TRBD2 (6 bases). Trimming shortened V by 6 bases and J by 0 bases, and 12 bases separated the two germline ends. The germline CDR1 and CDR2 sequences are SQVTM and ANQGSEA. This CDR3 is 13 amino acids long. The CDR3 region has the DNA TGCAGCGTGGGCCGCGGGGACTCCTACGAGCAGTACTTC. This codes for CSVGRGDSYEQYF.

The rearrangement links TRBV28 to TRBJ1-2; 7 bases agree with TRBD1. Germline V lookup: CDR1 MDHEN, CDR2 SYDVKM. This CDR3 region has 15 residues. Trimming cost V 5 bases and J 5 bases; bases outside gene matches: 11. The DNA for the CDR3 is TGTGCCAGCAGTCCCGGGACAGTTATACCTTATGGCTACACCTTC. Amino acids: CASSPGTVIPYGYTF.